This T cell receptor (beta chain) was obtained from a study of cytomegalovirus exposure and HLA in healthy donors. General observations from the study: It was reported that the classifier diagnosed cytomegalovirus status with high specificity and sensitivity in both the original and validation cohorts. Most observed TCR sequences were rare, whereas some public TCRs were detected in many donors. Cytomegalovirus association was listed for 164 TCR beta chains.

Concerning this clone: Its antigen is still unknown.

Profiling relied on immunoSEQ multiplex PCR, and the TCRdb table lists in-frame clones only, not all of them. The sample shows 150,000 to 200,000 clones, 80% to 85% of them seen only once. V lost 6 bases and J 2 bases, leaving 23 bases between the germline ends. CDR1 and CDR2 from the germline V gene are MGHRA and YSYEKL. The CDR3 consists of 18 residues. The sequenced sample was PBMCs. The sequence was obtained from a woman aged 18-35 years in good health and CMV-seropositive. The chain recombines TRBV4-1 with TRBJ2-1; TRBD2 is a possible D gene (6 bases). CDR3 nucleotides: TGCGCCAGCAGTGGTCCCGGGGGAGAGAACGGGGCCTACAATGAGCAGTTCTTC. This codes for CASSGPGGENGAYNEQFF.